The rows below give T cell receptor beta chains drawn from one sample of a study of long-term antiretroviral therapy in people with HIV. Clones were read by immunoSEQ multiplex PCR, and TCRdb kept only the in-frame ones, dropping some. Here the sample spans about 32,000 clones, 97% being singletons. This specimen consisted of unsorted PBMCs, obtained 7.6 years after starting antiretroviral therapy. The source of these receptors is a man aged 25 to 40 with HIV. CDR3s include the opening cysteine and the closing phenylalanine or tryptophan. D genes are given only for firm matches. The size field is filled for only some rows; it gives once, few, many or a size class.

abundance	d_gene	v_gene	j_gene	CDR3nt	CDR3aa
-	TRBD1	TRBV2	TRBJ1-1	TGTGCCAGCAGTGAATTGGACAGGTGGGCTTTCTTT	CASSELDRWAFF
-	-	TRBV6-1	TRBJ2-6	TGTGCCAGCAGTGTGCGAGGGGCCTCTGGGGCCAACGTCCTGACTTTC	CASSVRGASGANVLTF
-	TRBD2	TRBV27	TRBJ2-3	TGTGCCAGCACCTTAGCGGGAGACGGCACAGATACGCAGTATTTT	CASTLAGDGTDTQYF
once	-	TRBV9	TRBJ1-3	TGTGCCAGCAGCGTAGGGGCTGGGAGCTCTGGAAACACCATATATTTT	CASSVGAGSSGNTIYF
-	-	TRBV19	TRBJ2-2	TGTGCCAGTAGCCCTCGGGGGGCGCACACCGGGGAGCTGTTTTTT	CASSPRGAHTGELFF
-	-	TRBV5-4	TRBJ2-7	TGTGCCAGCAGCTTTGGGGGGGCGCCCCACGAGCAGTACTTC	CASSFGGAPHEQYF
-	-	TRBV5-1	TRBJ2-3	TGCGCCAGCAGCTTGAGTCGGGGAGCAGATACGCAGTATTTT	CASSLSRGADTQYF
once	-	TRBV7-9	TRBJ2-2	TGTGCCAGCAGCTCCCTTACCGTTAGCGCGGGCGGGGAGCTGTTTTTT	CASSSLTVSAGGELFF
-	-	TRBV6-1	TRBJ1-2	TGTGCCAGCAGGGGGACCGGAGGCTTCTACACCTTC	CASRGTGGFYTF
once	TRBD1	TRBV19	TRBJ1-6	TGTGCCAGTAGTAACCGGGACAGGGGTTCACCCCTCCACTTT	CASSNRDRGSPLHF
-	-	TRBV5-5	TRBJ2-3	TGTGCCAGCAGCCGTAACTCAGGGGAGACAGATACGCAGTATTTT	CASSRNSGETDTQYF
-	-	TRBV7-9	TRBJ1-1	TGTGCCAGCAGCTTTTCCGGACCTGAAGCTTTCTTT	CASSFSGPEAFF
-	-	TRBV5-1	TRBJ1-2	TGCGCCAGCAGCTTGACGATATTGGGTGAAGGCTACACCTTC	CASSLTILGEGYTF
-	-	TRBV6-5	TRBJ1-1	TGTGCCAGCAGTTACGGGACGGGGGTCACTGAAGCTTTCTTT	CASSYGTGVTEAFF
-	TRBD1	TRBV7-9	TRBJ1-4	TGTGCCAGCAGCCCCCGGACAGGGGCTAATGAAAAACTGTTTTTT	CASSPRTGANEKLFF
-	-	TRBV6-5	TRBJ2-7	TGTGCCAGCAGTTACAGGGACAACGAGCAGTACTTC	CASSYRDNEQYF
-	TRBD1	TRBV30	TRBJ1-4	TGTGCCTGGAGTGCCGGGACAGGAGACGAAAAACTGTTTTTT	CAWSAGTGDEKLFF
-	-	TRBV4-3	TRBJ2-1	TGCGCCAGCAGCCAAGATGGGAGCTCCTACAATGAGCAGTTCTTC	CASSQDGSSYNEQFF
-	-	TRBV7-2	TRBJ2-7	TGTGCCAGCAGCCGCCTATTTGGCTACCCGACCTACGAGCAGTACTTC	CASSRLFGYPTYEQYF
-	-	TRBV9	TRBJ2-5	TGTGCCAGCAGCGTCGGGGACTCACAAGAGACCCAGTACTTC	CASSVGDSQETQYF
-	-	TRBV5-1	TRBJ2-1	TGCGCCAGCAGCATCTTACTAGGGGACAATGAGCAGTTCTTC	CASSILLGDNEQFF
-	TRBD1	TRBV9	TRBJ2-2	TGTGCCAGCAGCGCGGGACAGGTCGCCGGGGAGCTGTTTTTT	CASSAGQVAGELFF
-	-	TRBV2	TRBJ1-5	TGTGCCAGCAGTGGACAGGTCCTTAGCAATCAGCCCCAGCATTTT	CASSGQVLSNQPQHF
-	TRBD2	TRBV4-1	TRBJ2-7	TGCGCCAGCAGCCAAGCGGGGGGACTCTTCTACGAGCAGTACTTC	CASSQAGGLFYEQYF
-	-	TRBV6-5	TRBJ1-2	TGTGCCAGCAGCTACGGGACGGACTATGGCTACACCTTC	CASSYGTDYGYTF
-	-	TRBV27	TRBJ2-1	TGTGCCAGCCTGGGACGATACAATGAGCAGTTCTTC	CASLGRYNEQFF
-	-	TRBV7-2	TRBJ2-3	TGTGCCAGCAGCCGAAAACATACGCAGTATTTT	CASSRKHTQYF
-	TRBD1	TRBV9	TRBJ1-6	TGTGCCAGCAGCGTAAATCAGGGGGGGAATTCACCCCTCCACTTT	CASSVNQGGNSPLHF
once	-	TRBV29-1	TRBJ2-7	TGCAGCGTTGACTCGAGGGACGGAGGCTACGAGCAGTACTTC	CSVDSRDGGYEQYF
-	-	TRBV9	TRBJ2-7	TGTGCCCCCGGGGCGGGAGCCAGGGGTACCTACGAGCAGTACTTC	CAPGAGARGTYEQYF
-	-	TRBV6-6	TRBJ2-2	TGTGCCAGCAGTTACGGACCCGCCACCGGGGAGCTGTTTTTT	CASSYGPATGELFF
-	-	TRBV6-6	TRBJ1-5	TGTGCCAGCAGTATCACAGGAACCGGGAGCAATCAGCCCCAGCATTTT	CASSITGTGSNQPQHF
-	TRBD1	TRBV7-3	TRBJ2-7	TGTGCCAGCAGTCTTAGGGGACAGGGGGACGAGCAGTACTTC	CASSLRGQGDEQYF
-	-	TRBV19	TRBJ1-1	TGTGCCAGTAGTATAGACCTGGAGGTCACTGAAGCTTTCTTT	CASSIDLEVTEAFF
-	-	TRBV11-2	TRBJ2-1	TGTGCCAGCAGTCCCGCAAATGAGCAGTTCTTC	CASSPANEQFF
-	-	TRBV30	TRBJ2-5	TGTGCCTGGACGGGACGGCGACAAGAGACCCAGTACTTC	CAWTGRRQETQYF
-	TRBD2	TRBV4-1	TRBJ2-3	TGCGCCAGCAGCCAAGTCGCTACGGGACTAGCGCTAGCAGATACGCAGTATTTT	CASSQVATGLALADTQYF
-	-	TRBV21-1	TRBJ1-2	TGTGCCAGCAGCAAAGCGCCGATTGTTTGCACCTTC	CASSKAPIVCTF
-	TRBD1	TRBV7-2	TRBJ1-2	TGTGCCAGCAGCTTGCTGAACAGGGGCGGTGAAGGCTACACCTTC	CASSLLNRGGEGYTF
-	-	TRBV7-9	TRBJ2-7	TGTGCCAGCAGCTTAATTCCCTCCTACGAGCAGTACTTC	CASSLIPSYEQYF
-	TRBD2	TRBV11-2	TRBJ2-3	TGTGCCAGCAGCAGCCGACTAGCGGGGGTCGGGGATACGCAGTATTTT	CASSSRLAGVGDTQYF